Below are 12 T cell receptor beta chains sequenced from a single sample in a study of blood T cell repertoires in COVID-19. The method was immunoSEQ multiplex PCR; TCRdb's version includes in-frame clones alone and lacks a portion of them. The table lists more than 200,000 clones, around nine tenths of them singletons, with under 2.5% in the top ten. Source material: PBMCs or T cells enriched from blood (not recorded which). The receptors here all came from a woman between 18 and 29 years old who had recovered from COVID-19.

The chain employs TRBV18 and TRBJ1-5; possibly TRBD1 for D (6 bases). V lost 3 bases and J 11 bases, leaving 23 bases between the germline ends. The CDR3 runs to 16 residues. Germline V gives CDR1 KGHSH, CDR2 LQKENI. CDR3 in DNA: TGTGCCAGCTCACCTTGGGCAGGGGACCCACCAGCGGCCCAGCATTTT. This codes for CASSPWAGDPPAAQHF.

V usage is TRBV19 and J usage is TRBJ1-5; a weak D match, TRBD1 (6 bases). V was cut by 3 bases and J by 2 bases, with 14 bases left in between. The CDR3 loop spans 16 amino acids. Germline values: CDR1 LNHDA, CDR2 SQIVND (reference sequence). The CDR3 sequence: CASSIGGRGGNQPQHF. The CDR3 nucleotides are TGTGCCAGTAGTATTGGAGGCAGGGGCGGCAATCAGCCCCAGCATTTT.

The rearrangement links TRBV10-2 to TRBJ2-1, with 10 bases fitting TRBD2. V shed 4 bases and J 8 bases; nucleotides not matched to a gene: 11. The CDR3 is 16 residues long. Germline V gives CDR1 WSHSY, CDR2 SAAADI. The CDR3 bases are TGCGCCAGCAGTGGATATATAGCGGGAGGTTTCGATGAGCAGTTCTTC. Protein product: CASSGYIAGGFDEQFF.

The chain recombines TRBV4-1 with TRBJ2-5, with 7 nucleotides matching TRBD2. The germline gives CDR1 MGHRA, CDR2 YSYEKL. V lost 1 base to trimming and J lost 1 base; unmatched junction nucleotides: 6. The CDR3 is 16 amino acids. The CDR3 DNA reads TGCGCCAGCAGCCAAGCCCCGGGAGGCCCCCAAGAGACCCAGTACTTC. Translating it yields CASSQAPGGPQETQYF.

This clone was recorded only once. This chain uses TRBV7-9 with TRBJ1-5; D gene unclear. Per the germline V gene, CDR1 is SEHNR and CDR2 is FQNEAQ (reference sequence). Trimming removed 1 base from V and 4 bases from J, with 5 bases in between. This CDR3 region has 13 residues. The CDR3 loop is CASSLGRNQPQHF. In DNA form, the CDR3 reads TGTGCCAGCAGCTTAGGCCGGAATCAGCCCCAGCATTTT.

The rearrangement uses TRBV20-1 and TRBJ1-2, with TRBD1 matching 8 bases. Germline CDR1 and CDR2: DFQATT and SNEGSKA (reference sequence). CDR3 length: 11 amino acids. The junction had 5 bases not matched to a gene; V was cut back by 6 bases and J by 8 bases. The CDR3 spells CSATGTGGYTF. For the CDR3, the DNA is TGCAGTGCCACGGGGACAGGCGGCTACACCTTC.

The chain joins TRBV7-8 to TRBJ1-2; perhaps TRBD1 as D (6 bases). The CDR3 is made up of 15 amino acids. Germline V CDR1 and CDR2: SGHVS, FQNEAQ. The V and J ends lost 5 bases and 8 bases respectively, with 21 bases between them. CDR3 DNA sequence: TGTGCCAGCAGCCCAAACCTGGACAGACCGAGGGGCTACACCTTC. This encodes CASSPNLDRPRGYTF.

This rearrangement joins TRBV7-9 to TRBJ2-7; D uncertain. The CDR3 runs 11 residues. Trimming stripped 4 bases from V and 4 bases from J, with 5 bases between. Germline V gene lookup returns CDR1 SEHNR and CDR2 FQNEAQ (reference sequence). For the CDR3, the DNA is TGTGCCAGCAGCTCCTATTACGAGCAGTACTTC. It codes for CASSSYYEQYF.

The chain uses TRBV16 and TRBJ1-4; the match to TRBD1 covers 7 bases. The CDR3 is 15 amino acids. The V and J ends lost 4 bases and 4 bases, in that order; junction bases with no gene match: 6. Germline values: CDR1 KGHSY, CDR2 FQNENV. DNA of the CDR3: TGTGCCAGCAGCCCTCGACAGGGAGTTAATGAAAAACTGTTTTTT. Translated, it gives CASSPRQGVNEKLFF.

The CDR3 coding sequence is TGTGCCAGTAGTATAACAGACTATGGCTACACCTTC. It yields the protein CASSITDYGYTF. This chain uses TRBV19 with TRBJ1-2, with D uncertain. The ends were cut back, 2 bases at V and 3 bases at J, with 4 bases in the middle. The CDR3 is made up of 12 amino acids. Germline V gene sequence: CDR1 LNHDA, CDR2 SQIVND (reference sequence).

This clone was seen only once. The chain carries TRBV28 and TRBJ1-4; 7 positions agree with TRBD1. Germline V CDR1 and CDR2: MDHEN, SYDVKM. The junction had 20 bases not matched to a gene; V was cut back by 8 bases and J by 8 bases. This CDR3 contains 17 residues. For the CDR3, the DNA is TGTGCCAGCCGCATCAGGATGACAGGGTCAGGCGGAGAAAAACTGTTTTTT. This sequence encodes CASRIRMTGSGGEKLFF.

The chain uses TRBV28 and TRBJ1-5, with TRBD1 as a possible D gene (5 bases). This CDR3 is built from 15 residues. V lost 3 bases, J lost 6 bases, and 15 bases lay in between. Germline values: CDR1 MDHEN, CDR2 SYDVKM. CDR3 amino acids: CASSFSGRVSQPQHF. CDR3 DNA: TGTGCCAGCAGTTTTTCAGGGAGGGTTAGTCAGCCCCAGCATTTT.